The present T cell receptor (beta chain) was sequenced within a study of T cells expressing NK-cell markers. Study results and limitations: The study found these clonotypes also leading the CD3+CD56-NKG2C+ fraction in several donors. Each of about 6 donors carried dominant NKG2C+ clonotypes accounting for roughly 1.0-7.5% of CD8+ T cells.

Germline V CDR1 and CDR2: SNHLY, FYNNEI. CDR3 size: 12 residues. Turning to this clonotype: Its antigen is as yet unknown.

Each CDR3 protein gets one entry in TCRdb, which reprocessed the 5' RACE reads and gives no DNA. This sample's table has 4,000 to 6,500 distinct CDR3 sequences. The sequenced sample consisted of blood T cells: a sorted CD56 or NKG2C T cell subset, CD4+ or CD8+ T cells, or bulk PBMC T cells (not recorded which). The TCR was taken from a man in his late teens or twenties in good health. V gene TRBV2 combines with J gene TRBJ2-7; the TCRdb call, TRBD1, lacks DNA for checking. CDR3 residues: CASEGHPYEQYF. Full variable domain (remainder filled in from reference TRBV2 and TRBJ2-7): EPEVTQTPSHQVTQMGQEVILRCVPISNHLYFYWYRQILGQKVEFLVSFYNNEISEKSEIFDDQFSVERPDGSNFTLKIRSTKLEDSAMYFCASEGHPYEQYFGPGTRLTVT.